Listed below are T cell receptor beta chains from one sample, sequenced in a study of T cell changes during pregnancy in multiple sclerosis. This table comes from immunoSEQ multiplex PCR, and its TCRdb copy is limited to in-frame clones, with some not included. Among tens of thousands of clones, 75% to 90% were seen once, and the ten largest hold 0.5% to 0.75%. Source: CD4+ T cells from peripheral blood mononuclear cells, taken in the first trimester of pregnancy. These TCRs come from a female donor with multiple sclerosis, enrolled in a pregnancy study. The CDR3 runs from the conserved cysteine through the conserved F or W. Fields, in order: J gene, clone size, V gene, D gene, CDR3 protein, CDR3 DNA. D genes are given only for firm matches. A clone size is listed for some rows: how often the clone was seen (once, few, many), or a class if it is expanded.

TRBJ2-2 | - | TRBV19 | TRBD1 | CASRRSTGDGELFF | TGTGCCAGTAGACGCTCGACAGGGGACGGGGAGCTGTTTTTT
TRBJ1-1 | - | TRBV29-1 | - | CSVATGNTEAFF | TGCAGCGTAGCCACAGGGAACACTGAAGCTTTCTTT
TRBJ1-4 | - | TRBV23-1 | TRBD1 | CASSPPGGISNEKLFF | TGCGCCAGCAGTCCTCCAGGGGGGATTAGTAATGAAAAACTGTTTTTT
TRBJ2-1 | - | TRBV7-2 | TRBD2 | CASSLDLLAGPNEQFF | TGTGCCAGCAGCTTAGACCTCTTAGCGGGACCCAATGAGCAGTTCTTC
TRBJ2-1 | - | TRBV6-1 | - | CASSGHRRTSYNEQFF | TGTGCCAGCAGTGGTCACAGACGAACCTCCTACAATGAGCAGTTCTTC
TRBJ2-1 | - | TRBV11-3 | - | CASSLAWSGNEQFF | TGTGCCAGCAGCTTGGCGTGGAGCGGAAATGAGCAGTTCTTC
TRBJ2-5 | - | TRBV14 | - | CASNHFSAKETQYF | TGTGCCAGCAACCACTTCAGCGCGAAGGAGACCCAGTACTTC
TRBJ1-6 | - | TRBV18 | - | CASSPEGSSPLHF | TGTGCCAGCTCACCAGAAGGGAGCTCACCCCTCCACTTT
TRBJ2-7 | - | TRBV11-3 | - | CASSLDSRYEQYF | TGTGCCAGCAGCTTAGATTCCCGCTACGAGCAGTACTTC
TRBJ2-2 | - | TRBV23-1 | - | CATWGVRESNTGELFF | TGCGCCACCTGGGGGGTTAGGGAATCGAACACCGGGGAGCTGTTTTTT
TRBJ1-1 | - | TRBV27 | - | CASSLQGIMNTEAFF | TGTGCCAGCAGTTTACAGGGGATCATGAACACTGAAGCTTTCTTT
TRBJ2-5 | - | TRBV11-3 | - | CASSLGTAQETQYF | TGTGCCAGCAGCTTAGGGACAGCGCAAGAGACCCAGTACTTC
TRBJ2-7 | - | TRBV15 | TRBD1 | CATSTDRAGEQYF | TGTGCCACCAGCACCGACAGGGCGGGCGAGCAGTACTTC
TRBJ1-5 | - | TRBV19 | - | CASSIAGYSNQPQHF | TGTGCCAGTAGTATAGCGGGTTATAGCAATCAGCCCCAGCATTTT
TRBJ2-1 | once | TRBV2 | TRBD2 | CASSEFSGAYNEQFF | TGTGCCAGCAGTGAGTTTAGCGGGGCCTACAATGAGCAGTTCTTC
TRBJ2-3 | - | TRBV28 | TRBD2 | CASSRAGGADTQYF | TGTGCCAGCAGCCGAGCCGGGGGGGCAGATACGCAGTATTTT
TRBJ2-5 | - | TRBV19 | TRBD1 | CASSRTGQETQYF | TGTGCCAGTAGTAGGACAGGCCAAGAGACCCAGTACTTC
TRBJ2-7 | - | TRBV28 | TRBD1 | CASRPRQTGGSYEQYF | TGTGCCAGCAGACCTAGACAGACAGGGGGGTCCTACGAGCAGTACTTC
TRBJ2-1 | - | TRBV7-9 | - | CASSLGGADNEQFF | TGTGCCAGCAGCTTAGGCGGGGCCGACAATGAGCAGTTCTTC
TRBJ2-5 | - | TRBV29-1 | TRBD1 | CSVVTGEETQYF | TGCAGCGTCGTTACAGGGGAAGAGACCCAGTACTTC
TRBJ1-5 | few | TRBV6-6 | TRBD1 | CASRGQGDQPQHF | TGTGCCAGCAGAGGACAGGGGGATCAGCCCCAGCATTTT
TRBJ2-6 | - | TRBV5-1 | TRBD1 | CASSLVGQGASGANVLTF | TGCGCCAGCAGCTTGGTTGGACAGGGGGCGTCTGGGGCCAACGTCCTGACTTTC
TRBJ2-7 | - | TRBV27 | - | CASSFRVTYEQYF | TGTGCCAGCAGTTTCAGGGTAACCTACGAGCAGTACTTC